Reported below is one T cell receptor beta chain. The antigen remains unidentified. These data originate in a study of cytomegalovirus exposure and HLA in healthy donors. Study observations and caveats: Cytomegalovirus status was reportedly diagnosed by the classifier with high sensitivity and specificity. Clusters of TCRs from the first cohort tended to co-occur in the approximately 130 validation repertoires (as a later analysis found).

The V and J ends lost 5 bases and 6 bases, in that order; junction bases with no gene match: 9. The CDR3 is 14 residues long. Germline CDR1 is SGHAT and CDR2 is FQNNGV. Clones were sequenced by immunoSEQ multiplex PCR, and TCRdb holds only the in-frame ones, with some missing. The sample holds about 140,000 clones, about 86% seen once. The rearrangement links TRBV11-2 to TRBJ2-7, with 8 bases lining up with TRBD1. Sequencing was done on a sample of PBMCs. The origin of this receptor is a man aged 18 to 29 in good health and CMV-seronegative. CDR3 bases: TGTGCCAGCAGCCCCCAGTCGACAGGGGCCGAGCAGTACTTC. Translating gives CASSPQSTGAEQYF.